Listed below are T cell receptor beta chains from one sample, sequenced in a study of T cell responses to AZD1222 COVID-19 vaccine. Clones were read by immunoSEQ multiplex PCR, and TCRdb kept only the in-frame ones, dropping some. The sample consists of about 130,000 clones, around 87% of them appearing once. The specimen was peripheral blood, collected on day 0 of AZD1222 vaccination. These receptors originate from an adult in good health. CDR3s include the opening cysteine and the closing phenylalanine or tryptophan. Fields, in order: V gene, CDR3 length, CDR3 protein.

>TRBV12-3/TRBV12-4|13
CASSTDRVDGYTF
>TRBV27|14
CASTIDYHTGELFF
>TRBV24-1|16
CATSVGSAGADNEQFF
>TRBV4-2|16
CASSQDGGSLNTEAFF
>TRBV30|13
CAWTPSGSYEQYF
>TRBV19|15
CASRIRDKYTGELFF
>TRBV5-4|16
CASSTRGTGYGNTIYF
>TRBV9|15
CASSAGQGGFYEQYF
>TRBV27|16
CASSFFYPAGTGELFF
>TRBV5-4|15
CASSLEHTKEDTQYF
>TRBV28|11
CASSLLGELFF
>TRBV7-8|19
CASSLLTGRTQTPKETQYF
>TRBV9|18
CASSFRDQPGQGARTQYF
>TRBV3-1/TRBV3-2|15
CASSGGPQSTDTQYF
>TRBV5-1|16
CASSSAGISGTGELFF
>TRBV27|15
CASSLVGSPNTEAFF
>TRBV7-2|15
CASSLALGGYEKLFF
>TRBV11-3|17
CANWTGRPLGWTYEQYF
>TRBV6-5|13
CASGMTSNNEQFF
>TRBV3-1/TRBV3-2|16
CASSQTSGRDTGELFF
>TRBV29-1|15
CSVEAITRATDTQYF
>TRBV18|13
CASTPISGNTIYF
>TRBV9|16
CASSLERQGFSGELFF
>TRBV27|18
CASSSTLLAGGSTDTQYF
>TRBV7-6|17
CASSLRGGDGVINEQFF
>TRBV28|15
CASSPDRVSSYEQYF
>TRBV12-5|14
CASGSRGEGNTIYF
>TRBV19|14
CASSQDRGKETQYF
>TRBV4-3|14
CASSQGTSNQPQHF
>TRBV10-2|13
CATGSGLTYEQYF
>TRBV27|13
CASSLWAGEKQFF
>TRBV5-1|15
CASSLAFVTYNEQFF
>TRBV29-1|12
CSVGRNSYEQYF
>TRBV5-1|15
CASSLALAGADTQYF
>TRBV6-6|12
CASSYYGETQYF
>TRBV10-3|15
CAISDSGRARDTQYF
>TRBV28|16
CASSLFGLRSSYEQYF
>TRBV28|17
CASSFYPGTQRMDTQYF
>TRBV29-1|13
CSVESGISDTQYF
>TRBV5-1|15
CASSLVAAPTYEQYF